The 11 T cell receptor beta chains below were found in one sample sequenced in a study of T cell clones after liver transplantation. Data came from immunoSEQ multiplex PCR; TCRdb stores just in-frame clones and leaves some out. The sample holds some 12,000 clones; roughly 70% are singletons and the top ten take 30% to 40%. Sequenced here: CD8+ T cells from blood, sampled at the 22-month timepoint. Receptor source: a human patient who received a liver transplant. Part of the T cell pool may stem from the graft donor.

The V gene is TRBV6-4, the J gene TRBJ2-1; 12 nucleotides agree with TRBD2. V lost 9 bases and J lost 1; bases outside the gene matches: 13. The CDR3 contains 18 residues. Germline V gene data show CDR1 as MRHNA and CDR2 as SNTAGT. CDR3 DNA: TGTGCCAGTTCTAGCGGGGGGGCCGGGACGGGATCCTACAATGAGCAGTTCTTC. Translating gives CASSSGGAGTGSYNEQFF.

The V call is TRBV4-3, the J call TRBJ1-1; perhaps TRBD1 as D (6 bases). The germline V gene encodes CDR1 LGHNA and CDR2 YSLEER. Trimming removed 4 bases from V and 1 base from J, with 13 bases in between. The CDR3 is made up of 15 amino acids. The CDR3 is CASSPSGAPNTEAFF. The CDR3 bases are TGCGCCAGCAGCCCTTCGGGGGCGCCGAACACTGAAGCTTTCTTT.

This clone was found once. This sequence joins TRBV5-8 and TRBJ2-2; D call uncertain. The CDR3 totals 16 residues. The germline V gene has CDR1 SGHTS and CDR2 YDEGEE. With 1 base removed from V and 1 base from J, the gap between germline ends came to 11 bases. The CDR3 DNA sequence: TGTGCCAGCAGCTTGTTGGGTTGGCGGAACACCGGGGAGCTGTTTTTT. Its protein product is CASSLLGWRNTGELFF.

The rearrangement links TRBV25-1 to TRBJ1-4; the match to TRBD1 covers 10 bases. The CDR3 is 15 residues long. Germline V gene data show CDR1 as MGHDK and CDR2 as SYGVNS. The J segment lost 10 bases and the V segment lost 6 bases, leaving 11 bases of the junction unmatched. In nucleotides, the CDR3 is TGTGCCAGCAGGACATCCGGACAGGGGGACTTAAAACTGTTTTTT. Translated: CASRTSGQGDLKLFF.

V gene TRBV5-5 combines with J gene TRBJ2-6; D gene unclear. The CDR3 totals 18 residues. CDR1 is SGHKS, CDR2 YYEKEE, per germline (reference sequence). Trimming left V 7 bases short and J 5 bases short, with 25 bases between. CDR3 bases: TGTGCCAGCGGTAGGGATGTCTCGGCACAAAGTCGGGCCAACGTCCTGACTTTC. Protein sequence: CASGRDVSAQSRANVLTF.

Here the CDR3 DNA reads TGCGCCAGCAGCCAAGTGGGGGGGGACTACGAGCAGTACTTC. This codes for CASSQVGGDYEQYF. This chain joins TRBV4-3 and TRBJ2-7; 7 bases line up with TRBD2. Germline-derived CDR1 and CDR2 are LGHNA and YSLEER. V trimming: 1 base; J trimming: 3 bases; junction bases outside the gene matches: 3. There are 14 residues in the CDR3.

The chain employs TRBV7-9 and TRBJ2-7, with a weak D call TRBD2 (6 bases). This CDR3 is built from 14 residues. V gave up 3 bases and J gave up 2 bases, with 11 bases separating them. Germline V gives CDR1 SEHNR, CDR2 FQNEAQ (reference sequence). The CDR3 spells CASSFEGGAYEQYF. In DNA, the CDR3 is TGTGCCAGCAGCTTCGAAGGAGGGGCCTACGAGCAGTACTTC.

The J gene is TRBJ2-1, the V gene TRBV7-3; TRBD1 or TRBD2 may be the D gene (5 bases each). Trimming removed 4 bases at V and 6 bases at J, with 13 bases between. The germline V gene encodes CDR1 SGHTA and CDR2 FQGTGA. There are 14 residues in the CDR3. The CDR3 DNA reads TGTGCCAGCAGCTCTACCGGGACGATCAATGAGCAGTTCTTC. Its protein is CASSSTGTINEQFF. Variable domain in full (rest from reference TRBV7-3 and TRBJ2-1): GAGVSQTPSNKVTEKGKYVELRCDPISGHTALYWYRQSLGQGPEFLIYFQGTGAADDSGLPNDRFFAVRPEGSVSTLKIQRTERGDSAVYLCASSSTGTINEQFFGPGTRLTVL.

The chain employs TRBV19 and TRBJ1-5, with D perhaps matching TRBD1 (5 bases). Germline loops: CDR1 LNHDA, CDR2 SQIVND (reference sequence). The CDR3 totals 14 residues. V lost 5 bases and J 2 bases, leaving 10 bases between the germline ends. The CDR3 is CASSPTAGNQPQHF. The CDR3 DNA follows: TGTGCCAGTAGTCCGACAGCTGGCAATCAGCCCCAGCATTTT.

The chain recombines TRBV7-2 with TRBJ1-3, with 12 bases identical to TRBD1. There are 15 residues in the CDR3. Germline V gives CDR1 SGHTA, CDR2 FQGNSA. J gave up 6 bases and V 5 bases, and 5 bases lay outside the gene matches. The CDR3 loop reads CASSQGQGAANTIYF. In DNA, the CDR3 is TGTGCCAGCAGCCAGGGACAGGGGGCGGCAAACACCATATATTTT.

This chain joins TRBV27 and TRBJ1-2, with 7 nucleotides matching TRBD1. The CDR3 sequence is 16 residues long. Per germline, CDR1 MNHEY and CDR2 SMNVEV (reference sequence). With V trimmed by 1 base and J by 14 bases, 19 bases remained unmatched. As DNA, the CDR3 is TGTGCCAGCAGTTTATGGCCATTCCGGGACAGCCCCTCGTTGACCTTC. Translating gives CASSLWPFRDSPSLTF.